These T cell receptor beta chains were read from a single sample in a study of T cell responses to AZD1222 COVID-19 vaccine. Here immunoSEQ multiplex PCR was the method, and the copy in TCRdb shows in-frame clones only, minus some. Of under 140,000 clones listed, 94% are singletons. Source: peripheral blood, taken 28 days after the second AZD1222 dose. The source is an adult who received the AZD1222 COVID-19 vaccine. CDR3s include the opening cysteine and the closing phenylalanine or tryptophan. D genes are given only for firm matches. The size entry is marked missing in some rows and otherwise reads once, few, many or a size class.

CDR3nt	CDR3aa	v_gene	j_gene	d_gene	abundance
TGTGCCACCCAGGACAGGAATAATTCACCCCTCCACTTT	CATQDRNNSPLHF	TRBV24-1	TRBJ1-6	TRBD1	-
TGTGCCAGCAGCTACATAGGGGCCCACTACGAGCAGTACTTC	CASSYIGAHYEQYF	TRBV5-6	TRBJ2-7	-	-
TGTGCCAGCAGCCAAGATTTCATGGCTGGAGCGGGGAGCTCCTACAATGAGCAGTTCTTC	CASSQDFMAGAGSSYNEQFF	TRBV3-1/TRBV3-2	TRBJ2-1	TRBD2	once
TGTGCCAGCCTCGGACAGGGGGCCTTTGATGAGCAGTTCTTC	CASLGQGAFDEQFF	TRBV2	TRBJ2-1	TRBD1	-
TGCAGCGTCCAGGGGGCTTGGAGCAATCAGCCCCAGCATTTT	CSVQGAWSNQPQHF	TRBV29-1	TRBJ1-5	TRBD1	-
TGTGCCACTGGGTTCGGGGGGCTGAACACTGAAGCTTTCTTT	CATGFGGLNTEAFF	TRBV28	TRBJ1-1	-	-
TGTGCCAGCAGCGTAGACGGGGGGGCCGATGAGCAGTTCTTC	CASSVDGGADEQFF	TRBV9	TRBJ2-1	TRBD2	-
TGCGCCAGCAGATGGGAGGGGGCAGCTGGAAACACCATATATTTT	CASRWEGAAGNTIYF	TRBV5-1	TRBJ1-3	TRBD1	-
TGTGCCAGCAGTGAAGCGCTTGTAAGCCACCGGTTCTTC	CASSEALVSHRFF	TRBV2	TRBJ2-1	-	-
TGTGCCAGCAGTCCTACTAGCGGGAGCACAGATACGCAGTATTTT	CASSPTSGSTDTQYF	TRBV3-1/TRBV3-2	TRBJ2-3	TRBD2	-
TGTGCCAGTAGCAGGACTAGCGGGAGTTCATACGAGCAGTACTTC	CASSRTSGSSYEQYF	TRBV19	TRBJ2-7	TRBD2	-
TGTGCCAGCACTCACCCACGAAAGAGGTTTAACACTGAAGCTTTCTTT	CASTHPRKRFNTEAFF	TRBV11-2	TRBJ1-1	-	-
TGTGCCAGCAGGTTAAGCTACTCTGGAAACACCATATATTTT	CASRLSYSGNTIYF	TRBV7-8	TRBJ1-3	-	-
TGTGCCAGCAGTTACAACAGGAAAAATGAAAAACTGTTTTTT	CASSYNRKNEKLFF	TRBV6-2/TRBV6-3	TRBJ1-4	-	-
TGTGCCAGCAGTTTCCAAGCGAACACTGAAGCTTTCTTT	CASSFQANTEAFF	TRBV6-2/TRBV6-3	TRBJ1-1	-	-
TGTGCCAGCAGTTTTACAGGGGACTCCTACGAGCAGTACTTC	CASSFTGDSYEQYF	TRBV27	TRBJ2-7	TRBD1	-
TGTGCCAGCAGCCCCACCGGGCGGTGGAATGAGCAGTTCTTC	CASSPTGRWNEQFF	TRBV5-6	TRBJ2-1	-	-
TGTGCCAGCACACCGAGTCTCGGGGGCGAAATCTATGGCTACACCTTC	CASTPSLGGEIYGYTF	TRBV5-6	TRBJ1-2	-	-